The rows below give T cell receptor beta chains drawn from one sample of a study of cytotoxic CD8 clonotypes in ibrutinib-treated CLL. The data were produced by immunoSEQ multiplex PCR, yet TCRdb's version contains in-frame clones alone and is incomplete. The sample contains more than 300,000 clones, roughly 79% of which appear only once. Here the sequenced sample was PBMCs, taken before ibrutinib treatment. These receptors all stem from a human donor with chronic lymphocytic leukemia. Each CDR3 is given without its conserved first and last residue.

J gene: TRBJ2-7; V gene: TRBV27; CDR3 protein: ASSFKEGEQY
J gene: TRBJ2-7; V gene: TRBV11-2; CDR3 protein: ASSFSQGNHYEQY
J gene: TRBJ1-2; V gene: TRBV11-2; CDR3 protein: ASSATGADGYT
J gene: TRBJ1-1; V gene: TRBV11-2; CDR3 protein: ASSLESGTTEAF
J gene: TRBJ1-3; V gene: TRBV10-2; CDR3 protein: ASSSESSGNTIY
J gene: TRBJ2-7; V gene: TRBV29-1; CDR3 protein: SVEGTSGVSSYEQY
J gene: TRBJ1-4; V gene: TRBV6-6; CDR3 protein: ASSFQGREKLF
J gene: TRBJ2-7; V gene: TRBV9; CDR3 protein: ASSAPQGVAGANSYEQY
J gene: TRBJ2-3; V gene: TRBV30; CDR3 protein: AWSWKSTDTQY
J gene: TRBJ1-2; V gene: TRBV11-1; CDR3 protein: ASSKKIAYGYT
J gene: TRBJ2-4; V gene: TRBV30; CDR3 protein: AWSVGGSNIQY
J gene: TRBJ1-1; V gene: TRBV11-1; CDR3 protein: ASSLERNTEAF
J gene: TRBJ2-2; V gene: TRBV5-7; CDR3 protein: ASSLAAGGPCGGTGELF
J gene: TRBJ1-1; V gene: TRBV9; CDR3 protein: ASSVQTGNTEAF
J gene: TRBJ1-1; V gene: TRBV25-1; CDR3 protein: ASNWNTEAF
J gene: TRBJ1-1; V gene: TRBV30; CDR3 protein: AWNKDRNTEAF
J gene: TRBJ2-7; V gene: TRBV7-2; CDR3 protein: ASSPGGGRAIYEQY
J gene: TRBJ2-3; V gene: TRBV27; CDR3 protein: ASTTSPGQGTDTQY
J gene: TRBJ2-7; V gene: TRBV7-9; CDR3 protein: ASRPTSGRDYEQY
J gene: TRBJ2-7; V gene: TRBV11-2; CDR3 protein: ASSAITSANYEQY
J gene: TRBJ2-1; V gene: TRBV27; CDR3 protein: ASSILGQGEQF
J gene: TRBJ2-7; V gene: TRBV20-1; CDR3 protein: SARGREQY
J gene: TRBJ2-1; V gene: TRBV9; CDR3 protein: ASSVAGRGSYNEQF
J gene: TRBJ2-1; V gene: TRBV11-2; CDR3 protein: ASSLLDFIYNEQF
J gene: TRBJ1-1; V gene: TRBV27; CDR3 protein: ASRASSVIGVILNTEAF
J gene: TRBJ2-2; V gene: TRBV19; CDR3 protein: ASLGRGDTGELF
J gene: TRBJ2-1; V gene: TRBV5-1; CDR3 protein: ASSLGQGMYDEQF
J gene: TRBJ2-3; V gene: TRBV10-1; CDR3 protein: ASSESKVAGVQDTQY
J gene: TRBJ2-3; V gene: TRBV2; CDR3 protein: ASSDSGMRDPTDTQY
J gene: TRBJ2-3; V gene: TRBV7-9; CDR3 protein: ASSPQRDTQY
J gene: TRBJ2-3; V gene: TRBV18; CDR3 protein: ASKTGLAGEGSTDTQY
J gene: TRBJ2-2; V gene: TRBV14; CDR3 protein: ASSRVATGELF
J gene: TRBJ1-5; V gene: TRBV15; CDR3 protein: ATSREGTGFNQPQH
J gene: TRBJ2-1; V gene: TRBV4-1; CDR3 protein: ASSQGLYNEQF
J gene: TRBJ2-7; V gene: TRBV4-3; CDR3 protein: ASSRSGDSYEQY
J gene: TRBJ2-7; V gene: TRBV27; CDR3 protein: ASRALAGVIYEQY
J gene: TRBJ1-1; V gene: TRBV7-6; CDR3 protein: ASSMSSGTQNTEAF
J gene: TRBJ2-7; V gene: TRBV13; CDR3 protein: ASSRGQGAREQY
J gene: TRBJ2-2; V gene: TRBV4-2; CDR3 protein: ASSLLASNTGELF
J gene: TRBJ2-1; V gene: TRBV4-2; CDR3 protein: ASSQVGGTHYNEQF
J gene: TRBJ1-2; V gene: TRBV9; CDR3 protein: ASSGGQKNNYGYT
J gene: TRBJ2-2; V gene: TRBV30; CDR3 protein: AWSVVGSRELF